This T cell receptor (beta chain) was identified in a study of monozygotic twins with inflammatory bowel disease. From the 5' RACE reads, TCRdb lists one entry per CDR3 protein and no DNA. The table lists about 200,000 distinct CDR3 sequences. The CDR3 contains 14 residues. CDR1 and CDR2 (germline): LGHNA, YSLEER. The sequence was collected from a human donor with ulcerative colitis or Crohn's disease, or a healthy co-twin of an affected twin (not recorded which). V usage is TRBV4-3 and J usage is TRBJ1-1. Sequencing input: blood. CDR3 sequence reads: CASSQDRFKAEAFF.